This note documents a single T cell receptor beta chain sequence. Only CD45RO-negative cells positively selected for CCR7 counted as naive CD8 cells, so terminally differentiated effector memory CD45RA+ cells were excluded. This entry is derived from a study of shared clonotypes between healthy human individuals. The method was immunoSEQ multiplex PCR; TCRdb's version includes in-frame clones alone and lacks a portion of them. Here the sample spans about 2.2 million clones, 80% to 95% being singletons. Germline V CDR1 and CDR2: LGHNA, YSLEER. This CDR3 spans 16 amino acids. V lost 1 base to trimming and J lost 6 bases, with 17 bases between them.

The TCR was taken from a man younger than 30 in good health. Some clones in this sample may be carry-over from other donors' samples. The sample was naive CD8+ T cells from PBMCs. This rearrangement joins TRBV4-3 to TRBJ2-3; D may be TRBD1 or TRBD2 (5 bases each). CDR3 nucleotide sequence: TGCGCCAGCAGCCAAGGGGGGACCCTGGAATGGGATACGCAGTATTTT. The encoded protein is CASSQGGTLEWDTQYF.